The sequence of this TCR beta chain was determined in a study of T cells in Graves' hyperthyroidism and ophthalmopathy. Per the germline V gene, CDR1 is SGHTA and CDR2 is FQGNSA. J gave up 8 bases and V 5 bases, and 6 bases lay outside the gene matches. The CDR3 is made up of 15 amino acids. RNA transcripts yielded amplified TCR beta CDR3 regions. During a first-round RT-PCR of the TCR CDR3, the HTBI primer set was used. TCRdb processed the multiplex PCR reads anew with MiXCR; each CDR3 protein has one entry. The data hold some 580,000 distinct CDR3 sequences, with 15% to 20% observed a single time. The specimen was blood. The V gene is TRBV7-2, the J gene TRBJ1-6; 10 nucleotides line up with TRBD1. The source of this sequence is a woman in her thirties or forties with Graves' ophthalmopathy. In DNA form, the CDR3 reads TGTGCCAGCAGCATCGCCGGGACAGGGGATTCACCCCTCCACTTT. Translating gives CASSIAGTGDSPLHF. Supplemented by reference TRBV7-2 and TRBJ1-6, the full variable domain reads GAGVSQSPSNKVTEKGKDVELRCDPISGHTALYWYRQSLGQGLEFLIYFQGNSAPDKSGLPSDRFSAERTGGSVSTLTIQRTQQEDSAVYLCASSIAGTGDSPLHFGNGTRLTVT.